The 3 T cell receptor beta chains in this list originate from one sample, sequenced in a study of human T cells and chemical hapten exposure. Specified time point: pre-sensitization, week 0. As for treatment: therapeutic diphenylcyclopropenone sensitization with weekly scalp DPC. A single record per CDR3 protein comes from TCRdb applying MiXCR to the RACE reads. Here the sample spans under 200,000 distinct CDR3 sequences, almost 30% being singletons. The specimen comprised whole blood, sampled in connection with sensitization to the hapten diphenylcyclopropenone (DPC). These receptors all come from a woman aged 30 to 39 with alopecia areata. Some clones in this sample may be carry-over from other donors' samples.

This clonotype was counted between two and nine times. The chain employs TRBV4-3 and TRBJ2-4; the D gene is possibly TRBD1 (6 bases). V was pared by 4 bases and J by 9 bases, with 13 bases between. This CDR3 region has 13 residues. From germline, CDR1 is LGHNA and CDR2 YSLEER. As DNA, the CDR3 is TGCGCCAGCAGCCCAGAACCCAGGGGCATTCAGTACTTC. Its translation is CASSPEPRGIQYF.

This clonotype appeared a few times. This sequence joins TRBV5-6 and TRBJ1-5; D uncertain. Trimming stripped 7 bases from V and 1 base from J, with 6 bases between. In germline, CDR1 is SGHDT, CDR2 YYEEEE. The CDR3 loop spans 12 amino acids. Here the CDR3 DNA reads TGTGCCAGCCACTTCAGCAATCAGCCCCAGCATTTT. It encodes CASHFSNQPQHF.

This clonotype has just a few counts. The rearrangement links TRBV7-3 to TRBJ2-2; no clear D gene. CDR3 length: 13 amino acids. The germline CDR1 and CDR2 sequences are SGHTA and FQGTGA. Trimming took off 5 bases at V and 5 bases at J, with 9 bases between the two ends. DNA of the CDR3: TGTGCCAGCAGCCCACAAAGGACCGGGGAGCTGTTTTTT. Amino acids: CASSPQRTGELFF.